Below, 11 T cell receptor beta chains from the same sample are listed, as sequenced in a study of blood T cell repertoires in COVID-19. This table comes from immunoSEQ multiplex PCR, and its TCRdb copy is limited to in-frame clones, with some not included. The sample has roughly 200,000 clones, 80% to 90% seen once. Sequencing used PBMCs or T cells enriched from blood (not recorded which). These receptors all come from a man under 40 who had recovered from COVID-19.

The V call is TRBV19, the J call TRBJ1-2, with D hard to call. The germline V gene encodes CDR1 LNHDA and CDR2 SQIVND (reference sequence). CDR3 length equals 15 residues. Trimming cost V 2 bases and J 0 bases, with 10 bases left between them. CDR3 DNA sequence: TGTGCCAGTAGTATATTTGCAGAAGCTAACTATGGCTACACCTTC. It is translated as CASSIFAEANYGYTF.

The rearrangement joins TRBV7-2 to TRBJ1-6, with D maybe TRBD1 (6 bases). Trimming took 4 bases from V and 0 from J, leaving 16 bases between them. In germline, CDR1 is SGHTA, CDR2 FQGNSA. The CDR3 length is 18 residues. The CDR3 loop reads CASSSSDSYSSYNSPLHF. The CDR3 bases are TGTGCCAGCAGCTCATCGGACAGCTACAGCTCCTATAATTCACCCCTCCACTTT. The full variable domain, with the rest looked up from reference TRBV7-2 and TRBJ1-6, is GAGVSQSPSNKVTEKGKDVELRCDPISGHTALYWYRQSLGQGLEFLIYFQGNSAPDKSGLPSDRFSAERTGGSVSTLTIQRTQQEDSAVYLCASSSSDSYSSYNSPLHFGNGTRLTVT.

This rearrangement joins TRBV6-5 to TRBJ1-1; TRBD1 matches at 8 bases. J was trimmed by 0 bases and V by 5 bases; bases with no gene match: 2. The germline CDR1 and CDR2 sequences are MNHEY and SVGAGI. There are 14 residues in the CDR3. In DNA, the CDR3 is TGTGCCAGCAGTCAGACAGGGGTGAACACTGAAGCTTTCTTT. Its translation: CASSQTGVNTEAFF.

V and J are TRBV15 and TRBJ1-4; D is possibly TRBD1 (6 bases). Deletions cut 1 base from V and 8 bases from J, with 17 bases between. Germline CDR1 is LNHNV and CDR2 is YYDKDF (reference sequence). CDR3 length equals 16 residues. CDR3: CATSRAKGVSKEKLFF. For the CDR3, the DNA is TGTGCCACCAGCAGAGCTAAGGGGGTGTCCAAGGAAAAACTGTTTTTT.

The chain uses TRBV27 and TRBJ2-3; 8 bases are a match to TRBD2. The germline V gene encodes CDR1 MNHEY and CDR2 SMNVEV (reference sequence). V dropped 5 bases and J dropped 3; count of bases not matched to a gene: 10. This CDR3 is built from 16 residues. In DNA, the CDR3 is TGTGCCAGCAGTCCCTTCCTTGCGGGAGGTACAGATACGCAGTATTTT. It yields the protein CASSPFLAGGTDTQYF.

This chain connects TRBV6-2 or TRBV6-3 to TRBJ2-1; TRBD2 aligns across 10 bases. Germline loops: CDR1 MNHEY, CDR2 SVGEGT. V gave up 5 bases and J gave up 7 bases; unmatched junction bases: 8. The CDR3 contains 15 residues. The CDR3: CASSPLAGVGNEQFF. The CDR3 nucleotides are TGTGCCAGCAGTCCCCTAGCGGGAGTTGGGAATGAGCAGTTCTTC.

This clone has just one count. The CDR3 reads CASSTTGVSGEQYF. CDR3 bases: TGTGCCAGCAGTACGACGGGAGTCAGTGGCGAGCAGTACTTC. The chain recombines TRBV27 with TRBJ2-7, with a weak D call TRBD2 (6 bases). This CDR3 comprises 14 residues. The germline V gene has CDR1 MNHEY and CDR2 SMNVEV (reference sequence). Trimming cost V 5 bases and J 6 bases, with 17 bases left between them.

The V gene is TRBV12-3 or TRBV12-4, the J gene TRBJ1-1; weak D call: TRBD1 (5 bases). V was pared by 5 bases and J by 3 bases, with 10 bases between. This CDR3 has 13 residues. The CDR3 DNA sequence: TGTGCCAGCAGTAAACGCAGGGACACTGAAGCTTTCTTT. It encodes CASSKRRDTEAFF.

The chain employs TRBV3-1 (or the pseudogene TRBV3-2) and TRBJ1-2, with a tentative D call TRBD1 (5 bases). V lost 4 bases, J lost 5 bases, and 17 bases lay in between. The germline V gene has CDR1 LGHDT and CDR2 YNNKEL (reference sequence). CDR3 length: 15 amino acids. The CDR3 here is CASSPQTTEIYGYTF. CDR3 nucleotide sequence: TGTGCCAGCAGCCCCCAGACGACAGAGATTTATGGCTACACCTTC.

The V and J genes are TRBV10-3 and TRBJ2-2; 9 positions agree with TRBD1. This CDR3 contains 15 residues. Germline CDR1 is ENHRY and CDR2 is SYGVKD. V gave up 4 bases and J gave up 4 bases; unmatched junction bases: 4. The CDR3 nucleotides read TGTGCCATCAGTGGGGACAGGGCAGGCACCGGGGAGCTGTTTTTT. Translation: CAISGDRAGTGELFF.

V gene TRBV30 combines with J gene TRBJ2-1, with D possibly TRBD2 on 5 matching bases. This CDR3 is 16 amino acids long. The ends were cut back, 0 bases at V and 0 bases at J, with 12 bases in the middle. The V gene's germline CDR1 is GTSNPN and CDR2 SVGIG (reference sequence). The CDR3 sequence is CAWSVGVLSSYNEQFF. The CDR3 DNA reads TGTGCCTGGAGTGTCGGGGTTCTTAGCTCCTACAATGAGCAGTTCTTC.